One and the same sample provided the 25 T cell receptor beta chains below, sequenced in a study of T cell responses to AZD1222 COVID-19 vaccine. Some clones are missing from TCRdb's copy, which holds only in-frame ones; the method was immunoSEQ multiplex PCR. There are under 150,000 clones in the sample; just under 95% occur only once, and about 3% lies in the top ten. The material was peripheral blood, obtained on day 0 of AZD1222 vaccination. All receptors come from an adult in good health.

The chain is built from TRBV6-4 and TRBJ2-3, with TRBD1 identical over 10 bases. CDR1 is MRHNA, CDR2 SNTAGT, per germline. The V gene end was trimmed by 3 bases and the J gene end by 5 bases; junction bases not matched to a gene: 5. The CDR3 has 15 amino acids. The CDR3 region is CASSEGTGAGDTQYF. The CDR3 nucleotides are TGTGCCAGCAGTGAAGGGACAGGGGCCGGAGATACGCAGTATTTT.

This rearrangement joins TRBV30 to TRBJ1-6, with TRBD1 matching 7 bases. This CDR3 has 16 residues. J was trimmed by 6 bases and V by 1 base; bases with no gene match: 9. Germline values: CDR1 GTSNPN, CDR2 SVGIG (reference sequence). The CDR3 loop is CAWSATGARFNSPLHF. The CDR3 DNA sequence: TGTGCCTGGAGTGCCACAGGGGCCCGTTTTAATTCACCCCTCCACTTT.

J is TRBJ1-2 and V is TRBV28; unclear D gene. CDR1 is MDHEN, CDR2 SYDVKM, per germline. The CDR3 contains 12 residues. Deletions cut 3 bases from V and 6 bases from J, with 8 bases between. The CDR3 DNA sequence: TGTGCCAGCAGTTTCGGAGGGAATGGCTACACCTTC. Translation gives CASSFGGNGYTF.

This clone was seen just once. This chain uses TRBV28 with TRBJ1-5; tentative D call: TRBD1 (6 bases). The germline CDR1 and CDR2 sequences are MDHEN and SYDVKM. The CDR3 extends over 14 amino acids. The V end was cut by 5 bases, the J end by 4 bases, with 12 bases between. DNA of the CDR3: TGTGCCAGCAGTACTTCACAGGGAAATCAGCCCCAGCATTTT. Translation: CASSTSQGNQPQHF.

The chain is built from TRBV27 and TRBJ2-7; D may match TRBD1 or TRBD2 (6 bases each). This CDR3 region has 16 residues. In germline, CDR1 is MNHEY, CDR2 SMNVEV (reference sequence). Trimming shortened V by 6 bases and J by 2 bases, and 20 bases separated the two germline ends. For the CDR3, the DNA is TGTGCCAGCAGGGCATCAGCAGGGGAGGTTACCTACGAGCAGTACTTC. It codes for CASRASAGEVTYEQYF.

This clone has a handful of counts. The rearrangement joins TRBV19 to TRBJ1-6; a possible D gene is TRBD1 (5 bases). This CDR3 region has 14 residues. The germline V gene encodes CDR1 LNHDA and CDR2 SQIVND (reference sequence). Trimming cost V 8 bases and J 7 bases, with 15 bases left between them. The CDR3 is CASEPRVGNSPLHF. The CDR3 coding sequence is TGTGCCAGTGAACCCAGGGTTGGAAATTCACCCCTCCACTTT.

V usage is TRBV27 and J usage is TRBJ2-6, with 11 bases lining up with TRBD1. V gave up 6 bases and J gave up 1 base; unmatched junction bases: 2. This CDR3 has 16 amino acids. CDR1 MNHEY and CDR2 SMNVEV come from the germline V gene (reference sequence). CDR3 region: CASSGTGGSGANVLTF. The CDR3 DNA follows: TGTGCCAGCAGCGGGACAGGGGGTTCTGGGGCCAACGTCCTGACTTTC.

This rearrangement joins TRBV5-4 to TRBJ2-3; 8 positions match TRBD2. The CDR3 loop spans 17 amino acids. Germline CDR1 SGHNT, CDR2 YYREEE (reference sequence). J gave up 4 bases and V 3 bases, and 13 bases lay outside the gene matches. The CDR3: CASSSSRNGRAPDTQYF. The CDR3 nucleotides read TGTGCCAGCAGCTCCAGCCGTAACGGGAGGGCCCCAGATACGCAGTATTTT.

The rearrangement links TRBV13 to TRBJ2-7; the D gene is possibly TRBD1 (5 bases). This CDR3 is 13 amino acids long. The germline V gene encodes CDR1 PRHDT and CDR2 FYEKMQ (reference sequence). Trimming pared 6 bases from V and 7 bases from J, leaving 16 bases between. The CDR3: CASSQGAQGEQYF. CDR3 sequence (DNA): TGTGCCAGCAGTCAAGGGGCGCAGGGAGAGCAGTACTTC.

The chain joins TRBV9 to TRBJ2-7; 9 nucleotides align to TRBD2. The length of the CDR3 is 15 residues. From germline, CDR1 is SGDLS and CDR2 YYNGEE. The trim removed 0 bases at V and 2 bases at J, leaving 3 bases unmatched. The CDR3 DNA is TGTGCCAGCAGCGTAGGGCTAGCGGGGCCCTACGAGCAGTACTTC. Protein sequence: CASSVGLAGPYEQYF.

Note on this clone: Sequence at one end of the junction differs from germline and may be a read error. The V and J genes are TRBV5-4 and TRBJ2-1; D might be TRBD1 or TRBD2, each matching 5 bases. Germline CDR1 reads SGHNT; CDR2 reads YYREEE (reference sequence). This CDR3 spans 11 amino acids. Written as DNA, the CDR3 is TGTGCCAGCAGCTTCGGGACGACCCCAATCTTC. As protein: CASSFGTTPIF.

V usage is TRBV11-3 and J usage is TRBJ2-1; D possibly corresponds to TRBD1 (6 bases). The CDR3 is made up of 13 amino acids. V was clipped by 5 bases and J by 9 bases, with 14 bases between them. Per germline, CDR1 SGHNT and CDR2 YENEEA. The CDR3 DNA follows: TGTGCCAGCAGCGCCCGACTCAGGGGTGAGCAGTTCTTC. Its translation is CASSARLRGEQFF.

The rearrangement links TRBV18 to TRBJ1-3; a weak D match, TRBD1 (6 bases). Per the germline V gene, CDR1 is KGHSH and CDR2 is LQKENI. The V and J ends lost 3 bases and 0 bases respectively, with 15 bases between them. This CDR3 is 17 amino acids long. CDR3: CASSPTGHRFSGNTIYF. The CDR3 DNA reads as TGTGCCAGCTCACCGACAGGACACCGCTTCTCTGGAAACACCATATATTTT.

The chain has TRBV7-8 and TRBJ2-5; D ambiguous. The CDR3 sequence is 14 residues long. V was clipped by 9 bases and J by 2 bases, with 16 bases between them. Germline CDR1 is SGHVS and CDR2 is FQNEAQ. The CDR3 sequence is CASRPLRGQETQYF. CDR3 sequence (DNA): TGTGCCAGTCGACCCCTTAGAGGACAAGAGACCCAGTACTTC.

This chain links TRBV7-6 with TRBJ1-1; D unclear. The CDR3 covers 16 residues. V lost 3 bases and J lost 0, with 14 bases in between. Germline V lookup: CDR1 SGHVS, CDR2 FNYEAQ. CDR3 DNA sequence: TGTGCCAGCAGCTTGGTAATACGGTCTATGAACACTGAAGCTTTCTTT. This codes for CASSLVIRSMNTEAFF.

The chain employs TRBV5-6 and TRBJ2-4; D might be TRBD1 (6 bases). The CDR3 runs to 16 residues. V lost 5 bases and J lost 5, with 20 bases in between. Germline assignment: CDR1 SGHDT and CDR2 YYEEEE. The CDR3 here is CASRERTEVVQNIQYF. CDR3 DNA sequence: TGTGCCAGCAGGGAAAGGACAGAAGTAGTACAAAACATTCAGTACTTC. Full variable domain (remainder filled in from reference TRBV5-6 and TRBJ2-4): DAGVTQSPTHLIKTRGQQVTLRCSPKSGHDTVSWYQQALGQGPQFIFQYYEEEERQRGNFPDRFSGHQFPNYSSELNVNALLLGDSALYLCASRERTEVVQNIQYFGAGTRLSVL.

The chain combines TRBV18 with TRBJ2-5; 8 nucleotides match TRBD1. After removal of 3 bases from V and 1 base from J, the junction contained 4 bases not matched to a gene. From germline, CDR1 is KGHSH and CDR2 LQKENI. There are 15 residues in the CDR3. This CDR3 reads CASSPSDRGQETQYF. The DNA for the CDR3 is TGTGCCAGCTCACCTTCAGACAGGGGCCAAGAGACCCAGTACTTC.

In its sample, this clone was seen a few times. J is TRBJ2-1 and V is TRBV3-1 (or the pseudogene TRBV3-2), with 8 bases aligning to TRBD2. V lost 3 bases and J lost 10; bases outside the gene matches: 11. The CDR3 has 15 residues. From germline, CDR1 is LGHDT and CDR2 YNNKEL (reference sequence). CDR3: CASSHGGGRLVEQFF. DNA of the CDR3: TGTGCCAGCAGCCACGGGGGGGGACGACTAGTCGAGCAGTTCTTC.

This clone was picked up a small number of times. The chain recombines TRBV29-1 with TRBJ2-3; TRBD1 agrees at 9 bases. Germline values: CDR1 SQVTM, CDR2 ANQGSEA. The J segment lost 2 bases and the V segment lost 7 bases, leaving 1 base of the junction unmatched. This CDR3 spans 12 amino acids. In nucleotides, the CDR3 is TGCAGCGGGGACAGGGACACAGATACGCAGTATTTT. It encodes CSGDRDTDTQYF.

The J gene is TRBJ2-1, the V gene TRBV5-1; 7 nucleotides align to TRBD1. The CDR3 is 15 residues long. The V and J ends lost 1 base and 2 bases, in that order; junction bases with no gene match: 3. CDR1 is SGHRS, CDR2 YFSETQ, per germline. CDR3 loop: CASSLLQGAYNEQFF. The CDR3 nucleotides read TGCGCCAGCAGCTTGTTGCAGGGGGCCTACAATGAGCAGTTCTTC.

The chain uses TRBV6-5 and TRBJ1-5; D is unresolved. Per the germline V gene, CDR1 is MNHEY and CDR2 is SVGAGI. V was cut by 10 bases and J by 2 bases, with 15 bases left in between. The CDR3 totals 14 residues. Here the CDR3 DNA reads TGTGCCACCCAGCCCCTTTTGGGCAATCAGCCCCAGCATTTT. This encodes CATQPLLGNQPQHF.

The V and J genes are TRBV27 and TRBJ2-7; D is unclear. The germline CDR1 and CDR2 sequences are MNHEY and SMNVEV (reference sequence). CDR3 length: 14 residues. Trimming stripped 5 bases from V and 4 bases from J, with 15 bases between. CDR3 in DNA: TGTGCCAGCAGTCCCCGGCCCATGGGTTACGAGCAGTACTTC. It is translated as CASSPRPMGYEQYF.

The CDR3 loop is CASSWSLRDRVKEKLFF. In nucleotides, the CDR3 is TGTGCCAGCAGCTGGAGTCTCCGGGACAGGGTTAAGGAAAAACTGTTTTTT. This chain links TRBV11-2 with TRBJ1-4, with 9 bases fitting TRBD1. Trimming removed 4 bases from V and 8 bases from J; junction bases left unmatched: 14. Germline loops: CDR1 SGHAT, CDR2 FQNNGV. The CDR3 has 17 residues.

Only a few counts were recorded for this clone. This CDR3 is CASSQVPSSTDTQYF. The CDR3 DNA is TGTGCCAGCAGCCAAGTGCCCTCTAGCACAGATACGCAGTATTTT. The rearrangement joins TRBV3-1 (or the pseudogene TRBV3-2) to TRBJ2-3; D unresolved. Trimming took off 1 base at V and 0 bases at J, with 8 bases between the two ends. CDR3 length: 15 residues. CDR1 and CDR2 (germline): LGHDT, YNNKEL (reference sequence).

The rearrangement uses TRBV4-1 and TRBJ1-3; D gene uncertain. The ends were cut back, 1 base at V and 0 bases at J, with 10 bases in the middle. The CDR3 covers 16 residues. Germline loops: CDR1 MGHRA, CDR2 YSYEKL. In nucleotides, the CDR3 is TGCGCCAGCAGCCAAGTCTACAAAACCTCTGGAAACACCATATATTTT. Its protein product is CASSQVYKTSGNTIYF.